This note documents a single T cell receptor beta chain sequence. The antigen remains unidentified. The protocol was immunoSEQ multiplex PCR, while the TCRdb copy is restricted to in-frame clones and leaves out a portion. This table holds 83,000 or so clones, roughly 90% found once. These data belong to a study of identifying expanded T cells in peripheral blood. Whole-study findings and limits: Variance in clone template counts between approximately two-week samples significantly increased with total template count across all healthy donors. Differentially abundant clones: roughly 1.2 between replicates, 15 to 17 at around 15 days, 19 to 20 at four.

Healthy donors had no documented immune events, such as infections, while sampled. Trimming took off 2 bases at V and 1 base at J, with 12 bases between the two ends. CDR3 length equals 14 residues. CDR1 and CDR2 from the germline V gene are SQVTM and ANQGSEA. This clonotype was obtained from a person aged 18 to 75 in good health. The sample taken for sequencing was blood. The chain has TRBV29-1 and TRBJ2-7, with TRBD1 as a possible D gene (5 bases). CDR3 nucleotides: TGCAGCGTTGAAACCCAGGGATCGTCCTACGAGCAGTACTTC. As protein: CSVETQGSSYEQYF.